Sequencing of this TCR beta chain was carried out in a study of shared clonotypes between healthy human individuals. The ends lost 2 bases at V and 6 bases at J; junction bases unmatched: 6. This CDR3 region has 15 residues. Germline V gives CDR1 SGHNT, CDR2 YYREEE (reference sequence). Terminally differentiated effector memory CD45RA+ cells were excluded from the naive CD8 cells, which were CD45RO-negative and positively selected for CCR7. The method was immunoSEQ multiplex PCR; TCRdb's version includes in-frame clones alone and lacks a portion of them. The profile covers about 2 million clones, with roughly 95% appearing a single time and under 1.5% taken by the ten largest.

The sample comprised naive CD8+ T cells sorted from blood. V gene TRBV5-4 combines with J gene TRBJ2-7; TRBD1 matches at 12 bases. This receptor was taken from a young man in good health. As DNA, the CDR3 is TGTGCCAGCAGCTTTACCGGGACAGGGGGCGCCGAGCAGTACTTC. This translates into CASSFTGTGGAEQYF.